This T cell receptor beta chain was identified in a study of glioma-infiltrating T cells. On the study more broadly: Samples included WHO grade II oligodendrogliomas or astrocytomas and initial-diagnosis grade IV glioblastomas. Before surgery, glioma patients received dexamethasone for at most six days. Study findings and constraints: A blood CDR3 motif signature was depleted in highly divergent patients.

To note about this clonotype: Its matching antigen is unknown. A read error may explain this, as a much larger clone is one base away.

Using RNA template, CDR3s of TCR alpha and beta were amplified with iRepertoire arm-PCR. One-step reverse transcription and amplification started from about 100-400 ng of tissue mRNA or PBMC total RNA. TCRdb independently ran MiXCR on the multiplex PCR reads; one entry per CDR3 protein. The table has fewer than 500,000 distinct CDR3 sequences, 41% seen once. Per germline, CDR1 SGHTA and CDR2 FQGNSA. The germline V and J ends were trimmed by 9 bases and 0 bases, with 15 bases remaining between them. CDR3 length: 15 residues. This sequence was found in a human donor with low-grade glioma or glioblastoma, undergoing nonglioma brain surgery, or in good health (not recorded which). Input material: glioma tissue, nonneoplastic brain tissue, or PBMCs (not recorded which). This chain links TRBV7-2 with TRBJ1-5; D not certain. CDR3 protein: CASKRGLHSNQPQHF. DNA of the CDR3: TGTGCCAGTAAGAGAGGGTTGCATAGCAATCAGCCCCAGCATTTT.